This TCR beta chain was sequenced for a study of T cells in Graves' hyperthyroidism and ophthalmopathy. This clonotype was recorded at least ten times. V shed 3 bases, J shed 11 bases, and the junction held 2 bases outside the gene matches. CDR3 length: 11 amino acids. The germline V gene encodes CDR1 ENHRY and CDR2 SYGVKD. The hyperthyroidism was newly diagnosed and had lasted under 2 months; the patients were aged 18 to 65. The source material, RNA transcripts, was used to amplify TCR beta CDR3 regions. HTBI primers were used for first-round RT-PCR of the TCR CDR3. Each CDR3 protein is one row after TCRdb ran MiXCR on the multiplex PCR reads. The sample holds 700,000 to 950,000 distinct CDR3 sequences; under 45% are singletons and the top ten take around a third.

The TCR originated in a woman aged 40 to 50 with Graves' hyperthyroidism. This chain connects TRBV10-3 to TRBJ1-1; 8 nucleotides match TRBD1. The sequenced sample consisted of blood. DNA for the CDR3: TGTGCCATCAGTGAAGGACAGGGCGCTTTCTTT. Protein product: CAISEGQGAFF.